This T cell receptor (beta chain) derives from a study of cytomegalovirus exposure and HLA in healthy donors. V shed 3 bases, J shed 1 base, and the junction held 0 bases outside the gene matches. The CDR3 is made up of 14 amino acids. The germline CDR1 and CDR2 sequences are MGHRA and YSYEKL. The PCR employed 60 Vbeta primers together with 13 Jbeta primers. Assay used: immunoSEQ multiplex PCR; TCRdb lists only in-frame clones, some missing. Among some 150,000 clones, approximately 86% were seen once, and the ten largest hold around 7%. The chain links TRBV4-1 to TRBJ2-3, with TRBD1 identical over 8 bases. The specimen sequenced was PBMCs. The source is a woman aged 50 to 60 in good health and CMV-seropositive. CDR3 protein: CASSQDRGTDTQYF. The CDR3 DNA is TGCGCCAGCAGCCAGGACAGGGGCACAGATACGCAGTATTTT.